The TCR beta chain under discussion was sequenced for a study of T cells after yellow fever vaccination. Trimming removed 5 bases at V and 6 bases at J, with 8 bases between. The CDR3 runs to 12 residues. The germline V gene has CDR1 WNHNN and CDR2 SYGVQD (reference sequence). The 5'RACE template-switching step produced TCR cDNA and added a universal primer site and UMIs. One entry per CDR3 protein, called by TCRdb with MiXCR from the 5' RACE reads. The repertoire holds some 250,000 distinct CDR3 sequences, about 7.1% seen once, with approximately 0.85% in the top ten. This clonotype has only a few counts.

The TCR originated in a man aged 25 to 45 who received the YFV17D yellow fever vaccine. Sequenced material: CD4+ T cells sorted from PBMCs, taken 15 days after the yellow fever booster vaccination. The V gene is TRBV10-1, the J gene TRBJ2-1; D is undetermined. The CDR3 protein is CASSQSSNEQFF. The CDR3 nucleotides read TGCGCCAGCAGTCAAAGCAGCAATGAGCAGTTCTTC.